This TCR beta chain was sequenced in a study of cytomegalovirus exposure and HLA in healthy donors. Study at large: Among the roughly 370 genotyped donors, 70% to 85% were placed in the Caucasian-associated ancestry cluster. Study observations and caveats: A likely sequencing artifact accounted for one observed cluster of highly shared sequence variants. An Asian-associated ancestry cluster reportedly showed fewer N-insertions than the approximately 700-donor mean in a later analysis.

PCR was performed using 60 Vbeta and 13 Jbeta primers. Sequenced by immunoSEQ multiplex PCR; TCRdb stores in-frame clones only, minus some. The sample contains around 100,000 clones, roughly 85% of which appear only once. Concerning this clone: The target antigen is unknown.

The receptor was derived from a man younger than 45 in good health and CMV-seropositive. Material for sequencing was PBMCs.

The CDR3 DNA reads as TGCGCCAGCAGCCAAGACCCTCCAGGGGTCGGCACAGATACGCAGTATTTT. Translation: CASSQDPPGVGTDTQYF. This chain joins TRBV4-1 and TRBJ2-3; D perhaps matches TRBD1 (6 bases). The CDR3 is 17 residues long. With 0 bases removed from V and 1 base from J, the gap between germline ends came to 14 bases. Germline V gene sequence: CDR1 MGHRA, CDR2 YSYEKL.